The clone carrying this T cell receptor beta chain was counted once. The data were obtained in a study of control samples from healthy donors and cancer patients. The CDR3 contains 12 residues. Germline-derived CDR1 and CDR2 are GTSNPN and SVGIG (reference sequence). Between the trimmed V and J ends, which lost 3 bases and 10 bases, there was a span of 15 bases. The assay was immunoSEQ multiplex PCR, and TCRdb's table has in-frame clones only and misses some. The table includes 110,000 or so clones, 75% to 95% detected once. Input material: blood. This receptor was identified in a human donor in good health. The donor label of this sample is uncertain. The chain uses TRBV30 and TRBJ1-1; possible D gene TRBD1, 5 bases. The CDR3 DNA reads as TGTGCCTGGAGCCCTCAGGGTCAGGCAGCTTTCTTT. It encodes CAWSPQGQAAFF. The full variable domain, completed using reference TRBV30 and TRBJ1-1, is SQTIHQWPATLVQPVGSPLSLECTVEGTSNPNLYWYRQAAGRGLQLLFYSVGIGQISSEVPQNLSASRPQDRQFILSSKKLLLSDSGFYLCAWSPQGQAAFFGQGTRLTVV.